These 16 T cell receptor beta chains came from one sample sequenced in a study of cytomegalovirus exposure and HLA in healthy donors. Assay used: immunoSEQ multiplex PCR; TCRdb lists only in-frame clones, some missing. The table lists about 160,000 clones, 86% of them singletons. The sequencing input was PBMCs. The receptor source for this set is a young woman in good health and CMV-seronegative.

V is TRBV7-2 and J is TRBJ2-7; 11 nucleotides align to TRBD2. CDR3 length: 15 amino acids. Trimming at V came to 6 bases and at J to 3 bases, leaving 7 bases not matched to a gene. Germline lookup yields CDR1 SGHTA and CDR2 FQGNSA. The CDR3 region is CASSSGTSGFYEQYF. CDR3 coding DNA: TGTGCCAGCAGTTCCGGGACTAGCGGCTTCTACGAGCAGTACTTC.

The V and J genes are TRBV5-1 and TRBJ1-3; no definite D call. From germline, CDR1 is SGHRS and CDR2 YFSETQ. V was clipped by 0 bases and J by 0 bases, with 13 bases between them. The CDR3 is 17 amino acids. The CDR3 sequence: CASSLGPVHSSGNTIYF. CDR3 DNA sequence: TGCGCCAGCAGCTTGGGCCCCGTCCACAGCTCTGGAAACACCATATATTTT.

The chain is built from TRBV5-8 and TRBJ1-2; no clear D. This CDR3 spans 15 amino acids. The germline gives CDR1 SGHTS, CDR2 YDEGEE. Trimming took 0 bases from V and 6 from J, leaving 15 bases between them. The DNA for the CDR3 is TGTGCCAGCAGCTTGGTCCAGGCCGCAGGTGATGGCTACACCTTC. Translated, it gives CASSLVQAAGDGYTF.

The chain is built from TRBV6-5 and TRBJ1-2; 9 bases match TRBD1. The trim removed 2 bases at V and 4 bases at J, leaving 2 bases unmatched. The CDR3 has 14 amino acids. From germline, CDR1 is MNHEY and CDR2 SVGAGI. In DNA form, the CDR3 reads TGTGCCAGCAGTTACGAGGGACAGGGCTATGGCTACACCTTC. Protein product: CASSYEGQGYGYTF.

The chain has TRBV10-3 and TRBJ2-1; 8 bases align to TRBD2. V gave up 6 bases and J gave up 13 bases; unmatched junction bases: 11. Per germline, CDR1 ENHRY and CDR2 SYGVKD. CDR3 length equals 13 residues. The CDR3 reads CAISSREGKPQFF. CDR3 nucleotides: TGTGCCATCAGCTCACGGGAGGGGAAACCTCAGTTCTTC.

V and J are TRBV4-3 and TRBJ1-5; D is unclear. The germline V gene has CDR1 LGHNA and CDR2 YSLEER. This CDR3 has 16 amino acids. V shed 0 bases and J shed 5 bases, with 14 bases lying between them. The CDR3 DNA sequence: TGCGCCAGCAGCCAAGAGCCTCATTTTGGAGATCAGCCCCAGCATTTT. It encodes CASSQEPHFGDQPQHF.

V and J are TRBV19 and TRBJ1-2; D is uncertain. This CDR3 is 15 amino acids long. Germline V CDR1 and CDR2: LNHDA, SQIVND (reference sequence). Trimming removed 0 bases at V and 5 bases at J, with 13 bases between. The CDR3 loop reads CASSIDLEPRYGYTF. CDR3 DNA: TGTGCCAGTAGTATAGATCTCGAACCGAGGTATGGCTACACCTTC. Full variable domain (remainder filled in from reference TRBV19 and TRBJ1-2): DGGITQSPKYLFRKEGQNVTLSCEQNLNHDAMYWYRQDPGQGLRLIYYSQIVNDFQKGDIAEGYSVSREKKESFPLTVTSAQKNPTAFYLCASSIDLEPRYGYTFGSGTRLTVV.

V usage is TRBV19 and J usage is TRBJ1-1; TRBD1 is a possible D gene (5 bases). V gave up 5 bases and J gave up 3 bases, with 13 bases separating them. From germline, CDR1 is LNHDA and CDR2 SQIVND (reference sequence). CDR3 length equals 14 residues. The CDR3 loop is CASSEGTWDTEAFF. CDR3 DNA: TGTGCCAGTAGTGAGGGGACTTGGGACACTGAAGCTTTCTTT.

This rearrangement joins TRBV7-9 to TRBJ1-2, with TRBD1 matching 10 bases. Losses at the gene ends were 5 bases for V and 6 bases for J; bases not matched to a gene: 9. This CDR3 comprises 15 residues. Germline CDR1 and CDR2: SEHNR and FQNEAQ (reference sequence). The CDR3 DNA sequence: TGTGCCAGCAGCGCAGAGACAGGGGGCTTGAATGGCTACACCTTC. This translates into CASSAETGGLNGYTF.

This rearrangement joins TRBV5-1 to TRBJ2-3; D may be TRBD1 (5 bases). V dropped 0 bases and J dropped 2 bases, with 25 bases sitting between them. The germline V gene has CDR1 SGHRS and CDR2 YFSETQ. This CDR3 contains 20 residues. CDR3 loop: CASSLDFRAGPTLLTDTQYF. DNA for the CDR3: TGCGCCAGCAGCTTGGATTTTCGGGCAGGGCCAACCTTACTCACAGATACGCAGTATTTT.

The J gene is TRBJ2-7, the V gene TRBV6-6, with 7 bases that match TRBD1. This CDR3 region has 16 residues. CDR1 MNHNY and CDR2 SVGAGI come from the germline V gene (reference sequence). The junction had 8 bases not matched to a gene; V was cut back by 0 bases and J by 3 bases. The DNA for the CDR3 is TGTGCCAGCAGTTACTCGGGACAGTGGGGAAGCTACGAGCAGTACTTC. It yields the protein CASSYSGQWGSYEQYF.

The rearrangement joins TRBV6-5 to TRBJ2-1; tentatively, D is TRBD1 (6 bases). V shed 2 bases and J shed 9 bases, with 20 bases lying between them. The CDR3 extends over 16 amino acids. The germline V gene has CDR1 MNHEY and CDR2 SVGAGI. This CDR3 reads CASSYTLTGRRIEQFF. The CDR3 DNA follows: TGTGCCAGCAGTTACACCCTGACAGGCAGGAGAATTGAGCAGTTCTTC.

The chain employs TRBV4-3 and TRBJ2-1; 7 bases fit TRBD2. The CDR3 spans 17 residues. The ends lost 0 bases at V and 4 bases at J; junction bases unmatched: 9. The germline gives CDR1 LGHNA, CDR2 YSLEER. In DNA, the CDR3 is TGCGCCAGCAGCCAAGATCGCCCAGCGGGGATTTACAATGAGCAGTTCTTC. It translates to CASSQDRPAGIYNEQFF.

J is TRBJ1-4 and V is TRBV27; D is possibly TRBD1 (5 bases). Trimming pared 5 bases from V and 16 bases from J, leaving 23 bases between. Germline CDR1 and CDR2: MNHEY and SMNVEV (reference sequence). The length of the CDR3 is 14 residues. The CDR3 reads CASSPTPADSVTFF. The CDR3 DNA follows: TGTGCCAGCAGTCCGACCCCCGCCGACAGCGTAACGTTTTTT.

The rearrangement uses TRBV9 and TRBJ1-2, with 8 nucleotides matching TRBD1. Looked up from germline, CDR1 is SGDLS and CDR2 is YYNGEE. With 7 bases clipped from V and 2 bases from J, the junction kept 1 base outside the gene matches. CDR3 size: 12 residues. The CDR3 loop is CASGQGNYGYTF. As DNA, the CDR3 is TGTGCCAGCGGACAGGGAAACTATGGCTACACCTTC.

This clone was seen more than once but under ten times. CDR3 amino acids: CASSIRGQGDGYTF. CDR3 DNA: TGTGCCAGTAGTATTCGGGGACAGGGAGACGGCTACACCTTC. This chain joins TRBV19 and TRBJ1-2; 9 bases align to TRBD1. Germline CDR1 LNHDA, CDR2 SQIVND (reference sequence). This CDR3 spans 14 amino acids. V shed 3 bases and J 8 bases; nucleotides not matched to a gene: 7.